The present entry profiles one TCR beta chain with its context. Its antigen is still unknown. The CDR3 totals 12 residues. The germline V and J ends were trimmed by 6 bases and 2 bases, with 10 bases remaining between them. Germline V gene sequence: CDR1 DFQATT, CDR2 SNEGSKA (reference sequence). A template switching step contributed a universal primer site, while unique molecular identifiers were present in the cDNA. Via MiXCR, TCRdb re-called the 5' RACE reads, giving one row per CDR3 protein. The sample has about 470,000 distinct CDR3 sequences, 20% to 25% seen once. This sample is part of a study of identical twins. Study-wide results and caveats: Twins shared beta out-of-frame sequences in excess, but this excess was weaker. For zero-insertion analyses, partial confounding could come from invariant MAIT and iNKT cells.

These data were also reused for a study on T cells expressing NK-cell markers. As that study records: Eight donors were sequenced, seven testing HCMV-seropositive and one testing seronegative.

The sequenced material came from CD4+ T cells sorted from blood. The receptor was isolated from a woman between 18 and 29 years old in good health. The rearrangement joins TRBV20-1 to TRBJ1-1; D gene uncertain. DNA for the CDR3: TGCAGTGCCATCCAGTTTAACACTGAAGCTTTCTTT. Amino acids: CSAIQFNTEAFF.